This TCR beta chain was identified in a study of blood T cell repertoires in COVID-19. Background on the study: Samples came from the United States, Italy and Spain, spanning acute and convalescent COVID-19. In each case, the material was cDNA or gDNA derived from T cells, B-cell-depleted T cells, or PBMCs.

In the original workflow: Estimates of nucleated cell counts were drawn from the amplification of reference gene primers. Clones were read by immunoSEQ multiplex PCR, and TCRdb kept only the in-frame ones, dropping some. The DNA was the basis for D and trimming; V, J and clone size are from that table. The table shows about 170,000 clones, with about 88% occurring only once. Germline values: CDR1 SNHLY, CDR2 FYNNEI. This CDR3 is 18 amino acids long. Trimming at V came to 4 bases and at J to 0 bases, leaving 12 bases not matched to a gene. The specimen was peripheral blood. This TCR came from a man in his 60s with acute or convalescent COVID-19. The J gene is TRBJ2-3, the V gene TRBV2; 8 bases agree with TRBD1. The CDR3 protein is CASSADRGDSFSTDTQYF. Here the CDR3 DNA reads TGTGCCAGCAGTGCCGACAGGGGCGATTCGTTTAGCACAGATACGCAGTATTTT.